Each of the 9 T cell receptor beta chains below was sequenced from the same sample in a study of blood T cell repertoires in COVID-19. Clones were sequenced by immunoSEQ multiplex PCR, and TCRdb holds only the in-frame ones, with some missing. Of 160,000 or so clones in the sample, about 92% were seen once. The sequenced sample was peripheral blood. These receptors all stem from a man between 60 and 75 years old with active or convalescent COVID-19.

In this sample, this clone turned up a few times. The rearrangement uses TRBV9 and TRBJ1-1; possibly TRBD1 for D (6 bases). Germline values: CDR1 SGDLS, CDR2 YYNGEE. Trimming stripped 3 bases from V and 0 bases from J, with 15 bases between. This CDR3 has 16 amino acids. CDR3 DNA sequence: TGTGCCAGCAGCGCCCGAGGTGGGACAATGAACACTGAAGCTTTCTTT. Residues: CASSARGGTMNTEAFF.

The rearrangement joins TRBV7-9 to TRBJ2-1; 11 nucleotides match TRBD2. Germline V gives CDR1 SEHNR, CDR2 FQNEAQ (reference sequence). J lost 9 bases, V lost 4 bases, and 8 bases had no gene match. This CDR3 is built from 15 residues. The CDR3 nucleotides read TGTGCCAGCAGCTCATATAGCGGGAGGGCCCCTGAGCAGTTCTTC. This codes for CASSSYSGRAPEQFF.

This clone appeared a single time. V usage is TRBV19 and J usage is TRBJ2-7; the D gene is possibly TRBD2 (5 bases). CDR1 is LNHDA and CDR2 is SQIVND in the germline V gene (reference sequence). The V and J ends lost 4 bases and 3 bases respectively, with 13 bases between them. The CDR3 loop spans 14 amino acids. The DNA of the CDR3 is TGTGCCAGTAGTAACCGGGAAGAAGGCTACGAGCAGTACTTC. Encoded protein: CASSNREEGYEQYF.

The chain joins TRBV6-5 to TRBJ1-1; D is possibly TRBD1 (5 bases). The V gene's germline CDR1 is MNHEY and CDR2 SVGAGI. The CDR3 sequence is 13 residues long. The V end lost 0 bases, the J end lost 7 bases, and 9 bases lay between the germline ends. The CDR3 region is CASSYSGGGEAFF. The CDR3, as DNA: TGTGCCAGCAGTTACTCGGGGGGTGGTGAAGCTTTCTTT.

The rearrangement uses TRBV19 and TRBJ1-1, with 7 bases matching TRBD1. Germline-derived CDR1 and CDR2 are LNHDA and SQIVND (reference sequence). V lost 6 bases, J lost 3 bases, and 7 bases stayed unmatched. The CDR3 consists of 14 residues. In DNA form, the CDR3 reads TGTGCCAGTAGCGTATTTACAGGGGACACTGAAGCTTTCTTT. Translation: CASSVFTGDTEAFF.

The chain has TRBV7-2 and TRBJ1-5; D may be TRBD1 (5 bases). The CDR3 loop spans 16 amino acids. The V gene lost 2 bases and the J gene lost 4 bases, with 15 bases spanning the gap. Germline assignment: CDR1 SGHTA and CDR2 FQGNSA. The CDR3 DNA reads TGTGCCAGCAGCTTAACCAGGGCCCTACCTAATCAGCCCCAGCATTTT. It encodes CASSLTRALPNQPQHF.

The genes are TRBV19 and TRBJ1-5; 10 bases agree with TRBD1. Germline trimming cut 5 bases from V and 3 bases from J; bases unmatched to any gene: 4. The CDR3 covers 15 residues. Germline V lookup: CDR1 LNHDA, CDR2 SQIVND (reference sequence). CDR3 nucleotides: TGTGCCAGTAGTTTTGGGACAGGGGACAATCAGCCCCAGCATTTT. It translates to CASSFGTGDNQPQHF.

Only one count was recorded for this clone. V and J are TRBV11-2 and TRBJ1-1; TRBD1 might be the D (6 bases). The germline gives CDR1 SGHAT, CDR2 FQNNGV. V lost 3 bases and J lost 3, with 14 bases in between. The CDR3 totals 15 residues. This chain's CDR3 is CASSLGSGADTEAFF. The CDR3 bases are TGTGCCAGCAGCTTGGGATCAGGGGCCGACACTGAAGCTTTCTTT.

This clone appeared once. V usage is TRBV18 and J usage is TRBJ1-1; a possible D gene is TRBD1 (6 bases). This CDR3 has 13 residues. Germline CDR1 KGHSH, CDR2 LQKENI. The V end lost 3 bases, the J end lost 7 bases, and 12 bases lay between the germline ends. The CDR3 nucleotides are TGTGCCAGCTCACCCATACCGGACAGTGAAGCTTTCTTT. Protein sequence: CASSPIPDSEAFF.